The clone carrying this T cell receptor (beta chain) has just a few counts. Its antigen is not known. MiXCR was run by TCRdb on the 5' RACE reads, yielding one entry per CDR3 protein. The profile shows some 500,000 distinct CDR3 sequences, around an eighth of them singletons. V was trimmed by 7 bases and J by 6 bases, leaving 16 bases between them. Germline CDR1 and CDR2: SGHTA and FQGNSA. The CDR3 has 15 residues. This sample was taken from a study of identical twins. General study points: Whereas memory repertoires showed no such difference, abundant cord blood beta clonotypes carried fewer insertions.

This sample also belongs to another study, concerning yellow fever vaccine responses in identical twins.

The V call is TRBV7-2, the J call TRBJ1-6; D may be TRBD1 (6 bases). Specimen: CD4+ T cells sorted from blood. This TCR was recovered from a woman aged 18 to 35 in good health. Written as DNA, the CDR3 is TGTGCCAGCAACCAAAATGCAGGGGTTAATTCACCCCTCCACTTT. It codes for CASNQNAGVNSPLHF.